Below, 16 T cell receptor beta chains from the same sample are listed, as sequenced in a study of CD8+CD57+ T cells in acquired aplastic anemia. Patients sequenced had flow cytometry evidence of CD8+CD57+ cell expansion. It was genomic DNA that served as the template for profiling TCR beta VDJ and CDR3. TCRdb itself ran the reads through MiXCR, one entry per CDR3 protein. Among roughly 280,000 distinct CDR3 sequences listed, under 65% were seen once. Sequencing was done on a sample of sorted CD4+, CD8+, or CD8+CD57+ T cells (not recorded which) from PBMCs. The origin of the receptors is a human donor with aplastic anemia.

This clonotype was detected ten times or more. The chain recombines TRBV3-1 with TRBJ2-1; D perhaps matches TRBD1 (5 bases). The CDR3 contains 12 residues. The germline CDR1 and CDR2 sequences are LGHDT and YNNKEL (reference sequence). V gave up 4 bases and J gave up 8 bases, with 9 bases separating them. The CDR3 is CASSRLGDEQFF. The CDR3 nucleotides read TGTGCCAGCAGCCGATTAGGGGATGAGCAGTTCTTC.

V is TRBV7-8 and J is TRBJ2-2; 7 bases fit TRBD2. The V gene end was trimmed by 6 bases and the J gene end by 8 bases; junction bases not matched to a gene: 3. Germline-derived CDR1 and CDR2 are SGHVS and FQNEAQ. This CDR3 is built from 12 residues. This chain's CDR3 is CASREGLGELFF. Here the CDR3 DNA reads TGTGCCAGCAGGGAGGGACTAGGGGAGCTGTTTTTT.

This clonotype was seen ten or more times. The chain carries TRBV20-1 and TRBJ2-7; TRBD1 matches 7 bases. Trimming removed 4 bases from V and 5 bases from J; junction bases left unmatched: 5. CDR1 is DFQATT and CDR2 is SNEGSKA in the germline V gene (reference sequence). The CDR3 spans 12 residues. DNA of the CDR3: TGCAGTGCTAAGACAGGGTCTAACGAGCAGTACTTC. Translation gives CSAKTGSNEQYF.

This clonotype was detected ten times or more. The V and J genes are TRBV9 and TRBJ1-1; weak D call: TRBD1 (5 bases). V was shortened by 0 bases and J by 3 bases, with 12 bases between the two germline ends. CDR3 length: 15 residues. Germline V CDR1 and CDR2: SGDLS, YYNGEE. The CDR3 DNA sequence: TGTGCCAGCAGCGTAGAAGGGGCCTCTTACACTGAAGCTTTCTTT. It codes for CASSVEGASYTEAFF.

Only a few counts were recorded for this clonotype. The chain links TRBV2 to TRBJ2-1, with D possibly matching TRBD2 (6 bases). V was pared by 6 bases and J by 8 bases, with 29 bases between. Germline assignment: CDR1 SNHLY and CDR2 FYNNEI. The CDR3 length is 18 residues. The DNA of the CDR3 is TGTGCCAGCAGAGACCAATTGAGGGCCACAAGGAGGGTGGATGAGCAGTTCTTC. Amino acids: CASRDQLRATRRVDEQFF.

This clonotype was counted many times. The chain couples TRBV7-3 to TRBJ2-6, with 7 bases that match TRBD1. Germline V lookup: CDR1 SGHTA, CDR2 FQGTGA. The CDR3 is 15 residues long. Trimming removed 5 bases from V and 4 bases from J; junction bases left unmatched: 5. The DNA of the CDR3 is TGTGCCAGCAGCCGACAGGGTACCGGGGCCAACGTCCTGACTTTC. It encodes CASSRQGTGANVLTF.

This clonotype occurred many times. The chain combines TRBV10-3 with TRBJ2-1, with D perhaps matching TRBD1 (6 bases). V lost 4 bases and J lost 7, with 14 bases in between. Germline V gene sequence: CDR1 ENHRY, CDR2 SYGVKD. There are 14 residues in the CDR3. The CDR3 bases are TGTGCCATCAGTGTGTCTGGGGGACAAAATGAGCAGTTCTTC. Translating gives CAISVSGGQNEQFF.

This clonotype was detected a few times. CDR3 loop: CAIRPGLAIDTQYF. The CDR3 DNA follows: TGTGCCATACGTCCGGGACTTGCCATAGATACGCAGTATTTT. This chain connects TRBV10-3 to TRBJ2-3; D might be TRBD2 (6 bases). CDR1 is ENHRY, CDR2 SYGVKD, per germline. CDR3 length: 14 residues. The ends were cut back, 9 bases at V and 5 bases at J, with 18 bases in the middle.

There are many counts of this clonotype. V is TRBV7-9 and J is TRBJ2-1; D remains unclear. Trimming shortened V by 5 bases and J by 6 bases, and 8 bases separated the two germline ends. CDR3 size: 12 residues. Germline assignment: CDR1 SEHNR and CDR2 FQNEAQ (reference sequence). CDR3 coding DNA: TGTGCCAGCAGCAAAGAGGTCAATGAGCAGTTCTTC. Translating it yields CASSKEVNEQFF.

This clonotype has a single count. V is TRBV6-9 and J is TRBJ2-7; D remains unclear. Trimming pared 5 bases from V and 6 bases from J, leaving 14 bases between. Germline loops: CDR1 MNHGY, CDR2 SVAAGI. The CDR3 contains 13 residues. CDR3 loop: CASSESNRPEQYF. In nucleotides, the CDR3 is TGTGCCAGCAGTGAGAGTAATCGTCCCGAGCAGTACTTC.

This chain links TRBV7-3 with TRBJ2-5; TRBD2 agrees at 11 bases. Germline values: CDR1 SGHTA, CDR2 FQGTGA. CDR3 size: 15 residues. V lost 4 bases, J lost 5 bases, and 6 bases stayed unmatched. The CDR3 is CASSSLAGGRETQYF. For the CDR3, the DNA is TGTGCCAGCAGCTCATTAGCGGGGGGGCGGGAGACCCAGTACTTC.

This clonotype has a handful of counts. Its ends do not fully match the called genes, so a read error is possible. The chain couples TRBV10-3 to TRBJ2-7; D ambiguous. The germline CDR1 and CDR2 sequences are ENHRY and SYGVKD. The CDR3 is made up of 8 amino acids. The CDR3 DNA sequence: TGTGCCATCAGTGAGTCGATCTTC. Encoded protein: CAISESIF.

In its sample, this clonotype was seen a few times. V is TRBV7-9 and J is TRBJ2-3, with unresolved D. The ends were cut back, 3 bases at V and 0 bases at J, with 10 bases in the middle. CDR1 and CDR2 (germline): SEHNR, FQNEAQ (reference sequence). The CDR3 contains 15 residues. CDR3 in DNA: TGTGCCAGCAGCTTTTGGGCTATTAGCACAGATACGCAGTATTTT. This gives the protein CASSFWAISTDTQYF.

The J gene is TRBJ2-5, the V gene TRBV7-3; possibly TRBD1 for D (5 bases). Germline V gene lookup returns CDR1 SGHTA and CDR2 FQGTGA. This CDR3 spans 13 amino acids. V was clipped by 5 bases and J by 1 base, with 8 bases between them. The CDR3 sequence is CASSLRAQETQYF. As DNA, the CDR3 is TGTGCCAGCAGCCTCAGGGCCCAAGAGACCCAGTACTTC.

This clonotype has more than one count but fewer than ten. The junction differs from germline at one of its ends, possibly a read error. V gene TRBV7-7 combines with J gene TRBJ2-5; D not certain. Germline-derived CDR1 and CDR2 are SSHAT and FNYEAQ (reference sequence). The length of the CDR3 is 12 residues. This CDR3 reads CASSPDAETQYF. CDR3 DNA sequence: TGTGCTAGCAGCCCGGATGCGGAGACCCAGTACTTC.

The V call is TRBV7-9, the J call TRBJ2-5; D might be TRBD1 (6 bases). CDR1 and CDR2 (germline): SEHNR, FQNEAQ (reference sequence). The CDR3 runs to 16 residues. V was trimmed by 4 bases and J by 4 bases, leaving 19 bases between them. CDR3 DNA: TGTGCCAGCAGCTCCCCGGGACCCACCAGGGGAGAGACCCAGTACTTC. It yields the protein CASSSPGPTRGETQYF.